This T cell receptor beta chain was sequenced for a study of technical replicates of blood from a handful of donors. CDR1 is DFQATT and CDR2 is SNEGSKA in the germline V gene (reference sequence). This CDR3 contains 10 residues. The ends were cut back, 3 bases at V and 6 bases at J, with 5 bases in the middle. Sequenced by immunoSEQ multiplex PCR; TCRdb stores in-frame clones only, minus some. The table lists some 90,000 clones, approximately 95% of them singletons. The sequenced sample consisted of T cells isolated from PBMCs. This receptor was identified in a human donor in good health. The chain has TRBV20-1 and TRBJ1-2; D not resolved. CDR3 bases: TGCAGTGCTAGCCCTGATGGCTACACCTTC. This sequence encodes CSASPDGYTF.